The entry below gives a single T cell receptor beta chain sequence along with its context. The antigen remains unidentified. PCR amplification relied on 60 Vbeta primers (plus 13 Jbeta primers). Libraries were prepared by immunoSEQ multiplex PCR; TCRdb keeps only in-frame clonotypes and omits some of them. The profile shows about 150,000 clones, about 88% of them singletons. The data belong to a study of cytomegalovirus exposure and HLA in healthy donors. Points from the study as a whole: The classifier reportedly diagnosed cytomegalovirus status with high specificity and sensitivity. It was confirmed in vitro that three of the CMV-associated chains were specific for CMV antigens. What was likely a sequencing artifact was a cluster of highly shared sequence variants. According to the study, 180 or so TCR beta chains were cytomegalovirus-associated.

V lost 2 bases and J 0 bases, leaving 8 bases between the germline ends. CDR1 is KGHSH, CDR2 LQKENI, per germline. CDR3 size: 15 residues. The rearrangement uses TRBV18 and TRBJ1-3; D is ambiguous. This clonotype was sampled from a woman between 18 and 29 years old in good health and CMV-seronegative. Sequencing was carried out using PBMCs. The CDR3 spells CASSPKQSSGNTIYF. CDR3 DNA sequence: TGTGCCAGCTCACCAAAACAGAGCTCTGGAAACACCATATATTTT.